A selection of T cell receptor beta chains follows, all from one sample in a study of cytomegalovirus exposure and HLA in healthy donors. Method: immunoSEQ multiplex PCR; TCRdb's copy keeps in-frame clones and lacks some. The table shows about 160,000 clones, with roughly 84% occurring only once. Sequenced: PBMCs. The receptor set was obtained from a man aged 25-45 years in good health and CMV-seropositive. Both conserved end residues are part of each CDR3. A D gene is named only where the DNA matches it firmly. Clone size is stated in some rows and not others, as once, few, many or a class when expanded.

TGTGCCAGCAGTTCCCCCCAGGGTTGGCATCAGCCCCAGCATTTT,CASSSPQGWHQPQHF,TRBV28,.,.,15,TRBJ1-5
TGTGCCAGCAGCTTACGGCAGGGCGACACCGGGGAGCTGTTTTTT,CASSLRQGDTGELFF,TRBV7-3,.,.,15,TRBJ2-2
TGTGCCAGCAGCTTTTTTACCGGACAGGGTGGGGAAACTGAAGCTTTCTTT,CASSFFTGQGGETEAFF,TRBV5-6,.,TRBD1,17,TRBJ1-1
TGTGCCAGCCTATGGTCGACAAGCCCTAATCAGCCCCAGCATTTT,CASLWSTSPNQPQHF,TRBV19,.,.,15,TRBJ1-5
TGCGCCAGCAGCCATTCGTTGGGGGGGTCCTACGAGCAGTACTTC,CASSHSLGGSYEQYF,TRBV4-3,.,TRBD2,15,TRBJ2-7
TGTGCCAGCCGCAGGGGGCGCTTGGGCAATGAGCAGTTCTTC,CASRRGRLGNEQFF,TRBV27,once,TRBD1,14,TRBJ2-1
TGTGCCAGCAGCCCCCGACAGGATTGGCATGGCTACACCTTC,CASSPRQDWHGYTF,TRBV6-5,.,.,14,TRBJ1-2
TGTGCCAGCAGTTTCCACCCCCTTACTAGCGGGTGGCTGGAGACCCAGTACTTC,CASSFHPLTSGWLETQYF,TRBV28,.,TRBD2,18,TRBJ2-5
TGTGCCAGCAGCGGGACAGGGACGGAGACCCAGTACTTC,CASSGTGTETQYF,TRBV5-4,.,TRBD1,13,TRBJ2-5
TGTGCCAGCAGCTTTAGCCCTCTAGGAAGCGGGACCCACGAGCAGTACTTC,CASSFSPLGSGTHEQYF,TRBV7-2,.,TRBD2,17,TRBJ2-7
TGTGCCAGCAGCGAGGGAGAAAACATTCAGTACTTC,CASSEGENIQYF,TRBV6-1,.,.,12,TRBJ2-4
TGTGCCAGCAGTCCGCGGACAGGGACGGGGAATGAGCAGTTCTTC,CASSPRTGTGNEQFF,TRBV27,.,TRBD1,15,TRBJ2-1
TGTGCCATCAGGACTCCGGGGACACAAAATGAGCAGTTCTTC,CAIRTPGTQNEQFF,TRBV10-3,.,.,14,TRBJ2-1
TGTGCCAGCAGTCCAGGGGGTGGAAACACCATATATTTT,CASSPGGGNTIYF,TRBV27,.,TRBD1,13,TRBJ1-3
TGTGCCAGCAGTGATCAGGATAGCACCGGGGAGCTGTTTTTT,CASSDQDSTGELFF,TRBV6-1,few,.,14,TRBJ2-2
TGTGCCAGCAGTTACCCTTCGCAGGGGCATAGTGAGCAGTTCTTC,CASSYPSQGHSEQFF,TRBV6-5,.,.,15,TRBJ2-1